This passage covers 21 T cell receptor beta chains from one sample sequenced in a study of glioma-infiltrating T cells. Using RNA template, CDR3s of TCR alpha and beta were amplified with iRepertoire arm-PCR. TCRdb used MiXCR to reprocess the multiplex PCR reads, holding one entry per CDR3 protein. The sample has roughly 350,000 distinct CDR3 sequences; 41% are singletons. Specimen: glioma tissue, nonneoplastic brain tissue, or PBMCs (not recorded which). The source of these receptors is a human donor with low-grade glioma or glioblastoma, undergoing nonglioma brain surgery, or in good health (not recorded which).

This chain links TRBV15 with TRBJ2-7, with TRBD1 as a possible D gene (6 bases). The CDR3 runs to 17 residues. The germline V and J ends were trimmed by 2 bases and 1 base, with 18 bases remaining between them. In germline, CDR1 is LNHNV, CDR2 YYDKDF (reference sequence). The CDR3 DNA is TGTGCCACCAGCAGATCAACAGGGATCCCAGGTTCCTACGAGCAGTACTTC. Encoded protein: CATSRSTGIPGSYEQYF.

This clonotype was counted a few times. The V gene is TRBV15, the J gene TRBJ1-2; 10 bases match TRBD1. V shed 2 bases and J 7 bases; nucleotides not matched to a gene: 7. This CDR3 is 15 amino acids long. The V gene's germline CDR1 is LNHNV and CDR2 YYDKDF (reference sequence). Written as DNA, the CDR3 is TGTGCCACCAGCAGATGGGACAGGGGAGAACGTGGCTACACCTTC. It codes for CATSRWDRGERGYTF.

Many counts were recorded for this clonotype. The chain links TRBV6-1 to TRBJ2-3; 9 bases are shared with TRBD2. Per germline, CDR1 MNHNS and CDR2 SASEGT. CDR3 size: 17 residues. The ends lost 5 bases at V and 4 bases at J; junction bases unmatched: 13. The CDR3 coding sequence is TGTGCCAGCAGTACCCAATGGGGACTAGCTCTCCCAGATACGCAGTATTTT. Protein: CASSTQWGLALPDTQYF.

The chain employs TRBV2 and TRBJ2-3; D gene uncertain. This CDR3 has 15 amino acids. The germline V and J ends were trimmed by 3 bases and 2 bases, with 12 bases remaining between them. CDR1 and CDR2 (germline): SNHLY, FYNNEI. The CDR3 bases are TGTGCCAGCAGTGAGAAGGAGAAGCTCACAGATACGCAGTATTTT. Protein: CASSEKEKLTDTQYF.

Comment on this clonotype: A much larger clone lies one base from this, so it may be a read error. The chain couples TRBV6-9 to TRBJ2-1; 7 positions agree with TRBD2. Germline values: CDR1 MNHGY, CDR2 SVAAGI. The CDR3 totals 16 residues. The CDR3 region is CASSSGTRDYLNEQSF. CDR3 nucleotide sequence: TGTGCCAGCAGTTCCGGGACCCGGGACTACCTGAATGAGCAGTCCTTC.

In the case of this clonotype: This may be a read error: a much more frequent sequence differs by one nucleotide. The conserved phenylalanine or tryptophan normally closing the CDR3 is absent here, so this likely arose from a read error. The DNA of the CDR3 is TGCAGTGCTAGAGCTCAAGACAGGGACTATGGCTACACCTCC. This encodes CSARAQDRDYGYTS. This chain joins TRBV20-1 and TRBJ1-2; 7 nucleotides match TRBD1. This CDR3 is 14 amino acids long. The V gene's germline CDR1 is DFQATT and CDR2 SNEGSKA (reference sequence). The J segment lost 3 bases and the V segment lost 1 base, leaving 5 bases of the junction unmatched.

The genes are TRBV7-2 and TRBJ2-1, with TRBD2 matching 14 bases. CDR1 and CDR2 (germline): SGHTA, FQGNSA. V lost 6 bases to trimming and J lost 9 bases; unmatched junction nucleotides: 1. This CDR3 region has 13 residues. The chain's CDR3 is CASRTSGRAEQFF. The CDR3 coding sequence is TGTGCCAGCAGGACTAGCGGGAGGGCTGAGCAGTTCTTC.

This clonotype was seen more than once but under ten times. CDR3 DNA sequence: TGCGCCAGCAGCATAGACTGGGGGGGCACAGATACGCAGTATTTT. This gives the protein CASSIDWGGTDTQYF. The chain joins TRBV5-1 to TRBJ2-3, with D possibly TRBD2 on 6 matching bases. V gave up 4 bases and J gave up 1 base, with 13 bases separating them. This CDR3 region has 15 residues. Germline V CDR1 and CDR2: SGHRS, YFSETQ.

The chain combines TRBV4-3 with TRBJ2-3, with 10 bases that match TRBD2. CDR3 length: 16 residues. V was pared by 4 bases and J by 4 bases, with 8 bases of the junction left unmatched. Germline CDR1 is LGHNA and CDR2 is YSLEER. The CDR3 loop is CASSRNLAGAADTQYF. In DNA, the CDR3 is TGCGCCAGCAGCCGTAACCTAGCGGGAGCGGCAGATACGCAGTATTTT.

This clonotype was detected only once. The chain has TRBV4-1 and TRBJ2-7, with 7 bases aligning to TRBD2. This CDR3 contains 17 residues. The germline CDR1 and CDR2 sequences are MGHRA and YSYEKL. J was trimmed by 0 bases and V by 4 bases; bases with no gene match: 12. The CDR3 DNA reads as TGCGCCAGCAGCCCCATTGGAAGAGCGGGAAGCTCCTACGAGCAGTACTTC. Protein product: CASSPIGRAGSSYEQYF.

For this clonotype: A much larger clone lies one base from this, so it may be a read error. This rearrangement joins TRBV27 to TRBJ2-7; D possibly matches TRBD1 or TRBD2 (5 bases each). This CDR3 comprises 12 residues. Germline V lookup: CDR1 MNHEY, CDR2 SMNVEV (reference sequence). CDR3 bases: TGTGCCAGCAGTTTTTTAGGGGACGAGCAGTGCTTC. Translating gives CASSFLGDEQCF.

This clonotype showed up just once. The CDR3 ends on some other residue instead of the conserved phenylalanine or tryptophan, so this is likely a read error. This chain connects TRBV28 to TRBJ1-2; D unclear. CDR1 and CDR2 from the germline V gene are MDHEN and SYDVKM. The CDR3 is made up of 14 amino acids. V gave up 7 bases and J gave up 2 bases, with 14 bases separating them. CDR3 in DNA: TGTGCCAGCACAAACGCCCCGGTCAACTATGGCTACACCCTC. It codes for CASTNAPVNYGYTL.

This clonotype occurred once. Possible read error: a much larger clone is one base away. The chain couples TRBV20-1 to TRBJ2-3, with D perhaps assigned TRBD1 or TRBD2 (5 bases each). CDR3 length equals 14 residues. Trimming took off 6 bases at V and 4 bases at J, with 17 bases between the two ends. Germline V gene sequence: CDR1 DFQATT, CDR2 SNEGSKA (reference sequence). This CDR3 is CSAERWGKSDTQYF. CDR3 in DNA: TGCAGTGCGGAGAGATGGGGGAAATCAGATACGCAGTATTTT.

V is TRBV20-1 and J is TRBJ1-1, with D possibly being TRBD1 (6 bases). Germline CDR1 reads DFQATT; CDR2 reads SNEGSKA (reference sequence). The CDR3 totals 13 residues. Trimming cost V 6 bases and J 3 bases, with 14 bases left between them. This CDR3 is CSAQTGEDTEAFF. CDR3 nucleotides: TGCAGTGCCCAGACAGGAGAGGACACTGAAGCTTTCTTT.

This clonotype was picked up many times. The V call is TRBV6-1, the J call TRBJ2-1, with TRBD2 matching 8 bases. Losses at the gene ends were 5 bases for V and 0 bases for J; bases not matched to a gene: 6. Germline V gene lookup returns CDR1 MNHNS and CDR2 SASEGT. This CDR3 has 16 residues. The CDR3 DNA is TGTGCCAGCAGTTGGGAGCGGGAGTACTCCTACAATGAGCAGTTCTTC. Encoded protein: CASSWEREYSYNEQFF.

This clonotype has ten or more counts. In DNA form, the CDR3 reads TGTGCCAGCAGTTACTACGGCATGAACTATGGCTACACCTTC. Translated: CASSYYGMNYGYTF. This chain joins TRBV6-2 or TRBV6-3 and TRBJ1-2; no reliable D call. Germline-derived CDR1 and CDR2 are MNHEY and SVGEGT. CDR3 size: 14 residues. The germline V and J ends were trimmed by 1 base and 2 bases, with 8 bases remaining between them.

This clonotype has only a few counts. V gene TRBV2 combines with J gene TRBJ1-1, with D maybe TRBD1 (5 bases). V was clipped by 7 bases and J by 5 bases, with 17 bases between them. This CDR3 contains 14 residues. Germline V gene data show CDR1 as SNHLY and CDR2 as FYNNEI. The CDR3 nucleotides read TGTGCCAGCAAGTTGGGCAGGGTCGGAACTGAAGCTTTCTTT. Its translation is CASKLGRVGTEAFF.

This clonotype has more than one count but fewer than ten. The gene calls are TRBV7-9 and TRBJ1-3, with D uncertain. Per the germline V gene, CDR1 is SEHNR and CDR2 is FQNEAQ (reference sequence). The CDR3 runs 15 residues. Trimming took off 5 bases at V and 0 bases at J, with 11 bases between the two ends. The CDR3 is CASSPRGLSGNTIYF. CDR3 coding DNA: TGTGCCAGCAGCCCGCGGGGTCTCTCTGGAAACACCATATATTTT.

Comment on this clonotype: Sequence at one end of the junction differs from germline and may be a read error. The chain has TRBV7-2 and TRBJ1-1; D unclear. There are 14 residues in the CDR3. Germline lookup yields CDR1 SGHTA and CDR2 FQGNSA. The CDR3 reads CASSLTGWNTKAFF. The CDR3 nucleotides are TGTGCCAGCAGCTTAACCGGTTGGAACACTAAAGCTTTCTTT.

As to this clonotype: Compared with germline, one end of the junction differs, possibly owing to a read error. The J gene is TRBJ1-5, the V gene TRBV6-1; D not resolved. CDR1 is MNHNS, CDR2 SASEGT, per germline. The length of the CDR3 is 15 residues. The CDR3 here is CASSDGLWSNQPQHF. The DNA of the CDR3 is TGTGCCAGCAGTGACGGCCTCTGGAGCAACCAGCCCCAGCATTTT.

This clonotype was detected a few times. Sequence at one end of the junction differs from germline and may be a read error. The rearrangement links TRBV5-1 to TRBJ1-1; D ambiguous. This CDR3 has 14 residues. Germline V CDR1 and CDR2: SGHRS, YFSETQ. CDR3: CASSPQVGNAEAFF. The CDR3 DNA is TGCGCCAGCAGCCCTCAGGTAGGGAACGCTGAAGCTTTCTTT.